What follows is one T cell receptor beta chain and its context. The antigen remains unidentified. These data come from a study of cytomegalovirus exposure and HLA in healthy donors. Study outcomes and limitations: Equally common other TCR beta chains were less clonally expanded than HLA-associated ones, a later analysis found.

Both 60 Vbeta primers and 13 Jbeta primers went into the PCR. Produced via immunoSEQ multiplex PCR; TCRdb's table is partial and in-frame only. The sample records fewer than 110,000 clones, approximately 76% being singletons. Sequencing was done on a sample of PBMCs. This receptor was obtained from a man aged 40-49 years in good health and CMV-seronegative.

CDR3 residues: CASSFSPRGLSSGNTIYF. The CDR3, as DNA: TGTGCCAGCAGTTTCTCCCCCCGAGGGTTAAGCTCTGGAAACACCATATATTTT. The V call is TRBV28, the J call TRBJ1-3; no definite D call. CDR1 and CDR2 from the germline V gene are MDHEN and SYDVKM. The V end lost 3 bases, the J end lost 0 bases, and 18 bases lay between the germline ends. The CDR3 length is 18 residues.